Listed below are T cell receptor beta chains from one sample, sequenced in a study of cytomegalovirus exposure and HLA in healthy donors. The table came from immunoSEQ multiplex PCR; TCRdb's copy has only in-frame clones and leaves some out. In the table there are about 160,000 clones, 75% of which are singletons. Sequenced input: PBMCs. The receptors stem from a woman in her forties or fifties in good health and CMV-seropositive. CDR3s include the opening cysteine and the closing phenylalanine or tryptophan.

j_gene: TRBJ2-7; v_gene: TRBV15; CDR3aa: CATSKGATYEQYF
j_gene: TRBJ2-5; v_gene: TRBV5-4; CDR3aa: CASSLALRETQYF
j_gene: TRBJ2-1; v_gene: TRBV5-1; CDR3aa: CASSLAAGTTDNEQFF
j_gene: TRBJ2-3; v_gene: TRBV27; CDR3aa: CASSFWGGGSHTQYF
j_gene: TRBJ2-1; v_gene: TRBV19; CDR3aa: CASSIAGNEQFF
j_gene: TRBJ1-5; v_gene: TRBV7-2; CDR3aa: CASSLPYSNQPQHF
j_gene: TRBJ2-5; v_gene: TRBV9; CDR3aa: CASSLGETQYF
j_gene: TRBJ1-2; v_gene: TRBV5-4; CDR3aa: CASSSTGGRSGYTF
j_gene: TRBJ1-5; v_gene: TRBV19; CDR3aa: CASSIRGTGYNQPQHF
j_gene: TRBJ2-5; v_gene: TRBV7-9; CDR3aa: CASSLGLAEETQYF
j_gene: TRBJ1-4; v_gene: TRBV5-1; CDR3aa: CASSADRDEKLFF
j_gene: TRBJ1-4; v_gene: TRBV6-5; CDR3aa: CASSPWGQAMVKLFF
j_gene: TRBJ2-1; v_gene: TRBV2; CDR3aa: CASRLAGIAYNEQFF
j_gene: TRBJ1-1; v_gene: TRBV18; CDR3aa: CASSRWTGLNTEAFF
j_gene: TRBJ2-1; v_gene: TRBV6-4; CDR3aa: CATPSGSPNYNEQFF
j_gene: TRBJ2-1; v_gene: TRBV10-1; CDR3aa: CASSDSAGEQFF
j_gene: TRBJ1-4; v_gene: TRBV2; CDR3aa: CASSDQGEEEKLFF
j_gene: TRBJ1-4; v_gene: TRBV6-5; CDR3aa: CASSYQGANGKEKLFF
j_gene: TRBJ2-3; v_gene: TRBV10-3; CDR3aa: CAISGATKADTQYF
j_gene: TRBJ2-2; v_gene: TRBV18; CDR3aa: CASSLQNRGNTGELFF
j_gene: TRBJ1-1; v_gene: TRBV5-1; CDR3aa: CASSSDTGGTEAFF
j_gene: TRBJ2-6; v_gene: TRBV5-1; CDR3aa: CASSQDSGANVLTF
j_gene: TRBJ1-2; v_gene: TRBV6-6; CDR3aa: CASSYSGVGYTF
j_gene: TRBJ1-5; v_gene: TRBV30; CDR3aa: CAWSPLQGHQPQHF
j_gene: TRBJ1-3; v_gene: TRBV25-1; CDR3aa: CASSPPSGRSGNTIYF
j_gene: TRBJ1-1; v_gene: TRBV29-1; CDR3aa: CSGRPTRTAEAFF
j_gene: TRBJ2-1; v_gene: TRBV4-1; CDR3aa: CASSPSGGGLSSYNEQFF
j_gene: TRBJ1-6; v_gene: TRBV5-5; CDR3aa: CASSPTGPIYNSPLHF
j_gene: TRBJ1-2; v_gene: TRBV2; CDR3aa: CASSEGGTVRSQDGYTF
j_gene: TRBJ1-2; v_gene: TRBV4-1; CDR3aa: CASSQTNSYGYTF
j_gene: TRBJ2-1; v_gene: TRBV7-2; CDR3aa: CASSLIGNPNEQFF
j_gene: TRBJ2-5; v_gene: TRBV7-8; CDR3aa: CASSPQRSGGGAGETQYF
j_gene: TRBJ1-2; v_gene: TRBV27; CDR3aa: CASSTPGQTNYGYTF
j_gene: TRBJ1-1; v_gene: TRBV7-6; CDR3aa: CASSTEVHTEAFF
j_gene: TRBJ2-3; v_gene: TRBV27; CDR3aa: CASSFSHVRTEDDTDTQYF